These T cell receptor beta chains were read from a single sample in a study of T cells after yellow fever vaccination. From the 5' RACE reads, TCRdb called clonotypes with MiXCR, one entry per CDR3 protein. The sample includes some 340,000 distinct CDR3 sequences, about 10% of them seen just once. This sample comprised CD4+ T cells sorted from PBMCs, obtained 45 days after the yellow fever booster vaccination. The receptor source for this set is a man younger than 35 who received the YFV17D yellow fever vaccine. Each CDR3 is given with its conserved first and last residue. A D gene is named only where the DNA matches it firmly. Not every row has a clone size; where given, it reads once, few, many or a size class.

V	size	length	J	D	CDR3	DNA
TRBV7-2	few	15	TRBJ1-4	NA	CASSLAGIANEKLFF	TGTGCCAGCAGCTTAGCAGGGATTGCTAATGAAAAACTGTTTTTT
TRBV12-3/TRBV12-4	NA	17	TRBJ2-5	NA	CASSLSRFREPQETQYF	TGTGCCAGCAGCTTATCGCGCTTTAGGGAGCCACAAGAGACCCAGTACTTC
TRBV6-1	few	14	TRBJ1-1	NA	CASSSREADTEAFF	TGTGCCAGCTCCTCCAGGGAAGCGGACACTGAAGCTTTCTTT
TRBV9	many	15	TRBJ1-2	TRBD1	CASSVEGGGIVGYTF	TGTGCCAGCAGCGTAGAAGGAGGGGGCATCGTCGGCTACACCTTC
TRBV5-1	NA	19	TRBJ1-4	TRBD1	CASSSGQGAPGGVGEKLFF	TGCGCCAGCAGCTCCGGACAGGGGGCCCCGGGTGGTGTAGGTGAAAAACTGTTTTTT
TRBV7-2	NA	14	TRBJ2-4	TRBD1	CASSFKGAPDIQYF	TGTGCCAGCAGCTTCAAGGGGGCGCCTGACATTCAGTACTTC
TRBV14	few	13	TRBJ2-1	TRBD1	CASSQERQGVQFF	TGTGCCAGCAGCCAAGAAAGACAGGGCGTGCAGTTCTTC
TRBV6-1	few	13	TRBJ1-1	NA	CASIRARGTEAFF	TGTGCCAGCATTAGAGCCCGGGGCACTGAAGCTTTCTTT
TRBV9	many	15	TRBJ2-5	NA	CASSVNPTVGVAQYF	TGTGCCAGCAGCGTAAACCCGACAGTCGGAGTTGCCCAGTACTTC
TRBV5-1	NA	14	TRBJ1-1	NA	CASSLLQGPTEAFF	TGCGCCAGCAGCTTACTACAGGGTCCCACTGAAGCTTTCTTT
TRBV5-1	few	14	TRBJ2-1	TRBD2	CASSWAGTNNEQFF	TGCGCCAGCAGCTGGGCCGGGACTAACAATGAGCAGTTCTTC
TRBV4-3	NA	15	TRBJ2-3	NA	CASSLERHELDTQYF	TGCGCCAGCAGCCTAGAGCGCCACGAACTAGATACGCAGTATTTT
TRBV12-3/TRBV12-4	few	13	TRBJ1-5	NA	CASSTGNYQPQHF	TGTGCCAGCAGTACAGGGAACTATCAGCCCCAGCATTTT
TRBV12-3/TRBV12-4	many	12	TRBJ2-1	NA	CASSTDSNEQFF	TGTGCCAGCAGTACGGACAGCAATGAGCAGTTCTTC
TRBV7-9	NA	16	TRBJ1-4	NA	CASSLARGTRNEKLFF	TGTGCCAGCAGCTTAGCTCGGGGGACACGGAATGAAAAACTGTTTTTT
TRBV12-3/TRBV12-4	few	13	TRBJ2-5	NA	CASSLVQRGTQYF	TGTGCCAGCAGTTTAGTTCAAAGGGGGACCCAGTACTTC
TRBV10-3	NA	15	TRBJ2-1	NA	CAISGDRLSYNEQFF	TGTGCCATCTCGGGAGACAGGTTGTCCTACAATGAGCAGTTCTTC
TRBV18	few	11	TRBJ2-1	NA	CASSPVEEQFF	TGTGCCAGCTCACCGGTGGAGGAGCAGTTCTTC
TRBV4-3	few	18	TRBJ2-3	NA	CASSQDKVGDGRTDTQYF	TGCGCCAGCAGCCAAGATAAAGTCGGAGATGGAAGGACAGATACGCAGTATTTT